The source of this TCR beta chain is a study of tumor-infiltrating lymphocytes in oesophageal squamous cell carcinoma. One entry per CDR3 protein, called by TCRdb with MiXCR from the PCR reads. The table lists approximately 12,000 distinct CDR3 sequences, around 55% of them singletons. This clonotype was seen repeatedly, ten times or more. The CDR3 is made up of 12 amino acids. V lost 4 bases, J lost 5 bases, and 8 bases lay in between. Germline V gene lookup returns CDR1 KGHSH and CDR2 LQKENI. The clonotype comes from a female donor with esophageal squamous cell carcinoma. The specimen sequenced was esophageal tumor tissue. This chain links TRBV18 with TRBJ2-5; D perhaps matches TRBD2 (6 bases). CDR3: CASSRAGETQYF. DNA for the CDR3: TGTGCCAGCTCACGCGCGGGGGAGACCCAGTACTTC.